These T cell receptor beta chains were read from a single sample in a study of spatial heterogeneity in lung cancer. TCRdb itself ran the 5' RACE reads through MiXCR, one entry per CDR3 protein. The table shows roughly 1,700 distinct CDR3 sequences, with 16% occurring only once. This specimen consisted of normal lung tissue next to the tumor, obtained at surgery. The receptors shown here come from a male donor with early-stage non-small cell lung cancer. CDR3s include the opening cysteine and the closing phenylalanine or tryptophan. The D gene is left open where the match is weak. Only part of the rows carry a size: once, few, many, or a class if the clone is expanded.

CDR3 length: 16; D gene: TRBD1; V gene: TRBV29-1; J gene: TRBJ2-3; clone size: few; CDR3 protein: CSVSPMTGGSTDTQYF; CDR3 DNA: TGCAGCGTCTCACCTATGACAGGGGGGAGCACAGATACGCAGTATTTT
CDR3 length: 14; D gene: .; V gene: TRBV7-2; J gene: TRBJ2-3; clone size: few; CDR3 protein: CASSLRDSTDTQYF; CDR3 DNA: TGTGCCAGCAGCTTACGGGACTCCACAGATACGCAGTATTTT
CDR3 length: 18; D gene: TRBD2; V gene: TRBV5-4; J gene: TRBJ2-7; clone size: .; CDR3 protein: CASSRPGTSGKSSYEQYF; CDR3 DNA: TGTGCCAGCAGCCGGCCCGGGACTAGCGGGAAGAGCTCCTACGAGCAGTACTTC
CDR3 length: 12; D gene: .; V gene: TRBV3-1; J gene: TRBJ2-7; clone size: medium-sized; CDR3 protein: CASSQGTHEQYF; CDR3 DNA: TGTGCCAGCAGCCAAGGCACCCACGAGCAGTACTTC
CDR3 length: 14; D gene: TRBD2; V gene: TRBV12-3/TRBV12-4; J gene: TRBJ2-7; clone size: many; CDR3 protein: CASSASGGAYEQYF; CDR3 DNA: TGTGCCAGCAGCGCTAGCGGGGGGGCTTACGAGCAGTACTTC
CDR3 length: 12; D gene: .; V gene: TRBV6-5; J gene: TRBJ2-5; clone size: .; CDR3 protein: CATTGLQETQYF; CDR3 DNA: TGTGCCACCACAGGTCTTCAAGAGACCCAGTACTTC
CDR3 length: 13; D gene: .; V gene: TRBV6-6; J gene: TRBJ2-3; clone size: medium-sized; CDR3 protein: CASSTSRADTQYF; CDR3 DNA: TGTGCCAGCAGTACGAGCAGGGCAGATACGCAGTATTTT
CDR3 length: 18; D gene: .; V gene: TRBV6-1; J gene: TRBJ2-3; clone size: large; CDR3 protein: CASSAQTRRQGSTDTQYF; CDR3 DNA: TGTGCCAGCAGTGCTCAGACAAGGAGGCAGGGTAGCACAGATACGCAGTATTTT
CDR3 length: 14; D gene: .; V gene: TRBV7-6; J gene: TRBJ1-1; clone size: few; CDR3 protein: CASSLAGRDAEAFF; CDR3 DNA: TGTGCCAGCAGCTTAGCGGGCCGGGACGCTGAAGCTTTCTTT
CDR3 length: 17; D gene: TRBD2; V gene: TRBV2; J gene: TRBJ2-1; clone size: medium-sized; CDR3 protein: CASSTTGTSGSRDEQFF; CDR3 DNA: TGTGCCAGCAGCACGACCGGGACTAGCGGGAGCAGGGATGAGCAGTTCTTC
CDR3 length: 15; D gene: TRBD2; V gene: TRBV6-2/TRBV6-3; J gene: TRBJ2-1; clone size: .; CDR3 protein: CASSTPGLAGNEQFF; CDR3 DNA: TGTGCCAGCAGTACCCCGGGACTAGCGGGCAATGAGCAGTTCTTC